One and the same sample provided the 16 T cell receptor beta chains below, sequenced in a study of CD8 T cells in Susac syndrome. RNA, at about 0.5 to 1 ug, was reverse transcribed with random hexamers. TCRdb called the immunoSEQ multiplex PCR reads again in MiXCR, with one record for every CDR3 protein. Of around 200,000 distinct CDR3 sequences listed, around 95% were seen once; the top ten hold approximately 0.09%. Sequencing was performed on CD4+ T cells from PBMCs. These receptors came from a human donor with multiple sclerosis.

The chain carries TRBV7-6 and TRBJ2-1, with 7 positions matching TRBD1. Germline CDR1 reads SGHVS; CDR2 reads FNYEAQ. The V and J ends lost 5 bases and 10 bases, in that order; junction bases with no gene match: 11. This CDR3 contains 14 residues. CDR3 amino acids: CASSANTGEGEQFF. The DNA of the CDR3 is TGTGCCAGCAGCGCTAATACAGGGGAAGGAGAGCAGTTCTTC.

The J gene is TRBJ1-4, the V gene TRBV20-1, with TRBD1 as a possible D gene (5 bases). Trimming took 2 bases from V and 4 from J, leaving 8 bases between them. Germline CDR1 reads DFQATT; CDR2 reads SNEGSKA (reference sequence). The CDR3 spans 13 residues. CDR3 DNA: TGCAGTGCTAGATGGGGCTTTAATGAAAAACTGTTTTTT. Translated: CSARWGFNEKLFF.

CDR3 sequence reads: CASSIGVVTVYGYTF. The CDR3 nucleotides are TGTGCCAGTAGTATTGGCGTGGTCACCGTCTATGGCTACACCTTC. The V gene is TRBV19, the J gene TRBJ1-2; D is uncertain. V was shortened by 3 bases and J by 4 bases, with 15 bases between the two germline ends. The CDR3 consists of 15 residues. The germline V gene encodes CDR1 LNHDA and CDR2 SQIVND (reference sequence).

This sequence joins TRBV11-1 and TRBJ2-7, with D tentatively TRBD2 (5 bases). The length of the CDR3 is 12 residues. V lost 0 bases and J lost 9, with 9 bases in between. CDR1 is SGHAT and CDR2 is FQDESV in the germline V gene (reference sequence). The CDR3 reads CASSLAGEWQYF. Here the CDR3 DNA reads TGTGCCAGCAGCTTAGCTGGGGAGTGGCAGTACTTC.

The chain has TRBV30 and TRBJ1-2; the D gene is possibly TRBD1 (6 bases). Germline loops: CDR1 GTSNPN, CDR2 SVGIG (reference sequence). The ends were cut back, 0 bases at V and 13 bases at J, with 15 bases in the middle. This CDR3 has 12 amino acids. This chain's CDR3 is CAWSVQGRSLTF. The CDR3, as DNA: TGTGCCTGGAGTGTACAGGGACGGTCTCTCACCTTC.

V is TRBV29-1 and J is TRBJ2-7; TRBD2 aligns across 10 bases. The trim removed 3 bases at V and 5 bases at J, leaving 7 bases unmatched. Germline V gene data show CDR1 as SQVTM and CDR2 as ANQGSEA. There are 14 residues in the CDR3. The CDR3 spells CSVDLAGEVHEQYF. Written as DNA, the CDR3 is TGCAGCGTTGATCTAGCGGGGGAAGTCCACGAGCAGTACTTC.

V and J are TRBV12-3 or TRBV12-4 and TRBJ2-7; 9 bases fit TRBD2. This CDR3 comprises 14 residues. The V gene end was trimmed by 4 bases and the J gene end by 2 bases; junction bases not matched to a gene: 3. CDR3: CASSSIAGAYEQYF. In nucleotides, the CDR3 is TGTGCCAGCAGTTCGATAGCGGGGGCCTACGAGCAGTACTTC.

The chain is built from TRBV29-1 and TRBJ1-1; TRBD1 is a possible D gene (5 bases). The germline gives CDR1 SQVTM, CDR2 ANQGSEA. With 4 bases removed from V and 3 bases from J, the gap between germline ends came to 12 bases. This CDR3 is 13 amino acids long. This CDR3 reads CSVVRGADTEAFF. The CDR3 region has the DNA TGCAGCGTTGTAAGGGGTGCTGACACTGAAGCTTTCTTT.

This clonotype was counted once. CDR3 loop: CASRPDRRTVRGYTF. CDR3 coding DNA: TGTGCCAGCAGACCCGACAGGCGAACCGTACGGGGCTACACCTTC. The J gene is TRBJ1-2, the V gene TRBV12-3 or TRBV12-4; tentative D call: TRBD1 (6 bases). Trimming removed 6 bases from V and 8 bases from J, with 22 bases in between. This CDR3 comprises 15 residues.

J is TRBJ2-2 and V is TRBV5-1; TRBD2 matches 8 bases. There are 15 residues in the CDR3. CDR1 and CDR2 (germline): SGHRS, YFSETQ. The J segment lost 0 bases and the V segment lost 4 bases, leaving 2 bases of the junction unmatched. The CDR3 region has the DNA TGCGCCAGCAGCGACGGGGGGGCGAACACCGGGGAGCTGTTTTTT. It is translated as CASSDGGANTGELFF.

CDR3 amino acids: CASSLAGDTTYGYTF. The CDR3 region has the DNA TGCGCCAGCAGCTTGGCCGGCGACACAACCTATGGCTACACCTTC. The chain couples TRBV5-1 to TRBJ1-2; no reliable D call. V was pared by 0 bases and J by 4 bases, with 13 bases between. CDR3 size: 15 residues. Looked up from germline, CDR1 is SGHRS and CDR2 is YFSETQ.

This chain links TRBV4-2 with TRBJ1-2; 7 bases align to TRBD1. The CDR3 runs to 14 residues. V lost 0 bases to trimming and J lost 2 bases; unmatched junction nucleotides: 0. Germline values: CDR1 LGHNA, CDR2 YNFKEQ. The CDR3 coding sequence is TGTGCCAGCAGCCAAGAACAGGGGAACTATGGCTACACCTTC. Amino acids: CASSQEQGNYGYTF.

The rearrangement joins TRBV12-3 or TRBV12-4 to TRBJ1-1; maybe TRBD1 (6 bases). The V end lost 5 bases, the J end lost 1 base, and 11 bases lay between the germline ends. This CDR3 is built from 14 residues. The CDR3 DNA is TGTGCCAGCAGTCCCGAACAGGGGAACACTGAAGCTTTCTTT. Translated: CASSPEQGNTEAFF.

V usage is TRBV20-1 and J usage is TRBJ1-6; 10 nucleotides agree with TRBD1. This CDR3 has 14 residues. Germline CDR1 is DFQATT and CDR2 is SNEGSKA (reference sequence). The junction had 5 bases not matched to a gene; V was cut back by 4 bases and J by 8 bases. The CDR3 DNA sequence: TGCAGTGCTACCCGGGACAGGGGAGATTCACCCCTCCACTTT. Its protein product is CSATRDRGDSPLHF.

The chain couples TRBV20-1 to TRBJ2-5; D perhaps matches TRBD1 (5 bases). V lost 0 bases, J lost 4 bases, and 12 bases lay in between. This CDR3 is 14 amino acids long. Looked up from germline, CDR1 is DFQATT and CDR2 is SNEGSKA (reference sequence). The CDR3 here is CSARDKGSGETQYF. The CDR3 DNA reads as TGCAGTGCTAGAGATAAGGGGTCAGGAGAGACCCAGTACTTC.

This clonotype has a handful of counts. The genes are TRBV28 and TRBJ1-4; D ambiguous. V lost 4 bases, J lost 17 bases, and 20 bases lay in between. The V gene's germline CDR1 is MDHEN and CDR2 SYDVKM. The CDR3 extends over 13 amino acids. The CDR3 spells CASSSYQTNRGFF. Written as DNA, the CDR3 is TGTGCCAGCAGTTCCTACCAGACAAATCGAGGTTTTTTT.